This TCR beta chain was recorded in a study of regulatory T cells in long-lasting Graves disease. Indicated time point: newly diagnosed GD, antithyroid drugs for less than 3 months. The TCR library was prepared using RNA isolated from PBMCs. Whole-study results and caveats: Patients with persistent disease showed a bias toward TRBV28, TRBJ1-2 and TRBJ2-5. Because few samples were included, accuracy may have been lower. The analysis examined peripheral blood only and excluded thyroid tissue.

Assembly of TCR beta libraries relied on iRepertoire HTBI primers together with Arm-PCR of CDR3 regions. Each CDR3 protein is one row after TCRdb ran MiXCR on the multiplex PCR reads. Of about 500,000 distinct CDR3 sequences in the sample, about 17% were seen once. The CDR3 totals 17 residues. V was pared by 2 bases and J by 5 bases, with 9 bases of the junction left unmatched. This clonotype showed up just a few times. The antigen remains unidentified. This sample was also put to use in a study of T cells in Graves' hyperthyroidism and ophthalmopathy.

The input for sequencing was peripheral blood mononuclear cells (PBMCs), taken at new diagnosis, from a patient treated with antithyroid drugs. The source is a man in his forties with Graves disease. The genes are TRBV12-3 or TRBV12-4 and TRBJ2-2; TRBD1 matches 9 bases. CDR3 residues: CASSLKTGGAVTGELFF. CDR3 nucleotide sequence: TGTGCCAGCAGTTTAAAAACAGGGGGCGCGGTAACCGGGGAGCTGTTTTTT.